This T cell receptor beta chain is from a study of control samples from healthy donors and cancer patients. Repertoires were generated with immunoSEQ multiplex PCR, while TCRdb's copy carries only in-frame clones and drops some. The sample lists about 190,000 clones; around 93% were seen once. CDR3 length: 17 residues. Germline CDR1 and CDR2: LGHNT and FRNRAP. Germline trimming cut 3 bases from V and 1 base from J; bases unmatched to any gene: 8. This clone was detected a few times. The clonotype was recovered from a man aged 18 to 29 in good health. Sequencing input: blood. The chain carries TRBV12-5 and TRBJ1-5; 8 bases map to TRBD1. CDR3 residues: CASGLTRTGWSNQPQHF. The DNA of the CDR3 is TGTGCTAGTGGTTTAACGAGGACAGGGTGGAGCAATCAGCCCCAGCATTTT. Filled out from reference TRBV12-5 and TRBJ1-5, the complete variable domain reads DARVTQTPRHKVTEMGQEVTMRCQPILGHNTVFWYRQTMMQGLELLAYFRNRAPLDDSGMPKDRFSAEMPDATLATLKIQPSEPRDSAVYFCASGLTRTGWSNQPQHFGDGTRLSIL.